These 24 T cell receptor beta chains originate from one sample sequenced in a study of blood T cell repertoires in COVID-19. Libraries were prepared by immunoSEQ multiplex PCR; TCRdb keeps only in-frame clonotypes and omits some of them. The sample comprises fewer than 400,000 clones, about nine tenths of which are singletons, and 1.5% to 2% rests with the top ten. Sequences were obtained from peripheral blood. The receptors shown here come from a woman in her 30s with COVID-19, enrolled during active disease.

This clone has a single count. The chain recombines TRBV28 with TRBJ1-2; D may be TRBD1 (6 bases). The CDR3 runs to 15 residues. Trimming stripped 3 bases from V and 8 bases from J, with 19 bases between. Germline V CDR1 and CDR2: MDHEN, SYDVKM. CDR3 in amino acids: CASSLPPIRGRGYTF. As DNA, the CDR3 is TGTGCCAGCAGTTTGCCCCCGATCAGGGGAAGGGGCTACACCTTC.

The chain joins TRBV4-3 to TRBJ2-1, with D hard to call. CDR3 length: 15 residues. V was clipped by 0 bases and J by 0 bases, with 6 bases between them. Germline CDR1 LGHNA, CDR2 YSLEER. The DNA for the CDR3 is TGCGCCAGCAGCCAAGATCGCGGCTCCTACAATGAGCAGTTCTTC. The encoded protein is CASSQDRGSYNEQFF.

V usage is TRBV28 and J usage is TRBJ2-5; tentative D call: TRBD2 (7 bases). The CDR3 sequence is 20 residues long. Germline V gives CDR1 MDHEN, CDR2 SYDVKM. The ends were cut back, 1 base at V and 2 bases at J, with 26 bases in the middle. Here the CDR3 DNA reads TGTGCCAGCAGTTTATTCGCCCTAGGGGGGAGCGGGGCTCTACAAGAGACCCAGTACTTC. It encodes CASSLFALGGSGALQETQYF.

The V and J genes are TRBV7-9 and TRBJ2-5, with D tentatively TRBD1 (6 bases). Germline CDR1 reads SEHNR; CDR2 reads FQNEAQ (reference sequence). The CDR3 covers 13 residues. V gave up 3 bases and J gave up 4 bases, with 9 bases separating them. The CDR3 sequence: CASSFRGLETQYF. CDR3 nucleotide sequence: TGTGCCAGCAGCTTCAGGGGTTTAGAGACCCAGTACTTC.

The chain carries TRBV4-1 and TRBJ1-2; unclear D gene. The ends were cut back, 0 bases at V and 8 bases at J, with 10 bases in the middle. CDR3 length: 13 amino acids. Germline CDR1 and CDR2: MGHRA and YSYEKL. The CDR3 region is CASSQDTSKGYTF. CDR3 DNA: TGCGCCAGCAGCCAAGATACCAGTAAGGGCTACACCTTC.

CDR3 amino acids: CAWSVQGSFNNEQFF. DNA of the CDR3: TGTGCCTGGAGTGTCCAGGGGTCCTTCAACAATGAGCAGTTCTTC. J is TRBJ2-1 and V is TRBV30, with D tentatively TRBD1 (6 bases). The CDR3 has 15 amino acids. The V gene lost 0 bases and the J gene lost 5 bases, with 14 bases spanning the gap. Germline CDR1 and CDR2: GTSNPN and SVGIG (reference sequence).

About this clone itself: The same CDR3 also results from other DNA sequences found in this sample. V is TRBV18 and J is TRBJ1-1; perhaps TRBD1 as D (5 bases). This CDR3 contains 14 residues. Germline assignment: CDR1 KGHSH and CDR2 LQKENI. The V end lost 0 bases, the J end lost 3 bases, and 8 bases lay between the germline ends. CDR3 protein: CASSPPGGYTEAFF. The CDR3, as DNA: TGTGCCAGCTCACCACCGGGGGGGTACACTGAAGCTTTCTTT. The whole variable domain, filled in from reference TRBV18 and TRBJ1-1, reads NAGVMQNPRHLVRRRGQEARLRCSPMKGHSHVYWYRQLPEEGLKFMVYLQKENIIDESGMPKERFSAEFPKEGPSILRIQQVVRGDSAAYFCASSPPGGYTEAFFGQGTRLTVV.

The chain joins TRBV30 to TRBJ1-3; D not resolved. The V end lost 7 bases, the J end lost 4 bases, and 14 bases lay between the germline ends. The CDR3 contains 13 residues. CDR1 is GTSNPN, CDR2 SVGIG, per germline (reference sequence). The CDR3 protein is CAYGHGDGNTIYF. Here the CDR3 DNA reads TGTGCCTATGGCCACGGAGACGGAAACACCATATATTTT.

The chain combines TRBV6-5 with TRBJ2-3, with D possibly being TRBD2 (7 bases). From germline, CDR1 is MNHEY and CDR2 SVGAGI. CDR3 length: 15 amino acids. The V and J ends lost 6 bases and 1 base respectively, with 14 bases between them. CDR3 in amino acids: CASSQTGGRTDTQYF. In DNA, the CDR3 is TGTGCCAGCAGCCAAACGGGGGGCCGCACAGATACGCAGTATTTT.

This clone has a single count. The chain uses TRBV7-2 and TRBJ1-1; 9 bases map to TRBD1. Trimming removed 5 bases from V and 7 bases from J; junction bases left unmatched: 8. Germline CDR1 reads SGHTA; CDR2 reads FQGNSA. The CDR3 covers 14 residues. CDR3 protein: CASSPDRGWVEAFF. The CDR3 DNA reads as TGTGCCAGCAGCCCCGACAGGGGGTGGGTTGAAGCTTTCTTT.

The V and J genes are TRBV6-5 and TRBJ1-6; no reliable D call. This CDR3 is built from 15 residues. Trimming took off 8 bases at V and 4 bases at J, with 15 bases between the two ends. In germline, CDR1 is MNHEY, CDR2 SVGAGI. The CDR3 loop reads CASETQLDYNSPLHF. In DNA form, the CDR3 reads TGTGCCAGCGAAACACAGCTCGATTATAATTCACCCCTCCACTTT.

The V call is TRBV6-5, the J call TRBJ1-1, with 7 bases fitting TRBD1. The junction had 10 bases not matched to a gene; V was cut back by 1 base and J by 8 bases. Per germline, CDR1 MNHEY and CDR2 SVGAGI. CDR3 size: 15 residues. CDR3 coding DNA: TGTGCCAGCAGTTACTTCTCCGGGACAGCCTCCGAAGCTTTCTTT. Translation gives CASSYFSGTASEAFF.

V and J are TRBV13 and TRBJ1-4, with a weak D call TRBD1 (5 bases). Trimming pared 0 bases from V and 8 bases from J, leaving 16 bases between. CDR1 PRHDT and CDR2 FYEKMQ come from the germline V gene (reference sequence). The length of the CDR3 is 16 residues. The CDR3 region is CASSLGRGGVYEKLFF. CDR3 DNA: TGTGCCAGCAGCTTAGGCCGGGGAGGGGTGTACGAAAAACTGTTTTTT.

The CDR3 protein is CASSLKIGHNSNQPQHF. The CDR3 bases are TGTGCCAGCAGCTTAAAGATTGGACATAATAGCAATCAGCCCCAGCATTTT. The chain employs TRBV7-3 and TRBJ1-5; D possibly corresponds to TRBD1 (5 bases). The CDR3 runs 17 residues. Germline V CDR1 and CDR2: SGHTA, FQGTGA. Trimming left V 1 base short and J 0 bases short, with 13 bases between.

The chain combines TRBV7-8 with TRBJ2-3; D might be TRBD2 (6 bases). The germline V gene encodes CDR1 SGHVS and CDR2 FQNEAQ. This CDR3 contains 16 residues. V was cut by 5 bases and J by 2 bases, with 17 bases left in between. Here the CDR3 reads CASSRLRLDATDTQYF. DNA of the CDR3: TGTGCCAGCAGCCGATTAAGACTAGATGCCACAGATACGCAGTATTTT.

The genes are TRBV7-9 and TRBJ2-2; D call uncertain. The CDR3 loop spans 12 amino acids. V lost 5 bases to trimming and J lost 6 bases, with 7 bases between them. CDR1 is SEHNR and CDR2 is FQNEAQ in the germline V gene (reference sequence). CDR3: CASSQWPGELFF. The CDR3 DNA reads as TGTGCCAGCAGCCAGTGGCCCGGGGAGCTGTTTTTT.

CDR3 amino acids: CASSLLANSETQYF. CDR3 nucleotides: TGTGCCAGCAGCCTACTAGCGAACTCAGAGACCCAGTACTTC. The chain recombines TRBV6-2 or TRBV6-3 with TRBJ2-5, with 7 bases that match TRBD2. Germline values: CDR1 MNHEY, CDR2 SVGEGT. CDR3 length: 14 residues. The trim removed 6 bases at V and 4 bases at J, leaving 8 bases unmatched.

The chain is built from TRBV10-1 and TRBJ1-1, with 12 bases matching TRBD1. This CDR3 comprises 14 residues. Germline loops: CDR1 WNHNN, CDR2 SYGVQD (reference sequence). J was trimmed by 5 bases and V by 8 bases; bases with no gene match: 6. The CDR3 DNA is TGCGCCAGCCCCCGGGACAGGGGGCAGACTGAAGCTTTCTTT. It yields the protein CASPRDRGQTEAFF.

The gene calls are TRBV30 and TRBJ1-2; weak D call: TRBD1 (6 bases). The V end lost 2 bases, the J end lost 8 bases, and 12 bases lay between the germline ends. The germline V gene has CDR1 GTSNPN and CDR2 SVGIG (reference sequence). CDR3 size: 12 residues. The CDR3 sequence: CAWSPRTAGYTF. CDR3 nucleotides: TGTGCCTGGAGTCCTCGGACAGCCGGCTACACCTTC.

In nucleotides, the CDR3 is TGTGCCAGCACCGCCGACAGGTACACTGAAGCTTTCTTT. Translation gives CASTADRYTEAFF. The genes are TRBV28 and TRBJ1-1; TRBD1 might be the D (6 bases). The length of the CDR3 is 13 residues. V lost 7 bases, J lost 3 bases, and 12 bases lay in between. CDR1 is MDHEN, CDR2 SYDVKM, per germline.

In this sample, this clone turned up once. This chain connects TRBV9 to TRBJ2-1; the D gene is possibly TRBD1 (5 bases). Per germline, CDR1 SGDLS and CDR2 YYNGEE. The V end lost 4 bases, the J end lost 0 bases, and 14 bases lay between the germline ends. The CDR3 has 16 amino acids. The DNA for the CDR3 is TGTGCCAGCAGCCCGCGACAGTTAAGCTCCTACAATGAGCAGTTCTTC. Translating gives CASSPRQLSSYNEQFF.

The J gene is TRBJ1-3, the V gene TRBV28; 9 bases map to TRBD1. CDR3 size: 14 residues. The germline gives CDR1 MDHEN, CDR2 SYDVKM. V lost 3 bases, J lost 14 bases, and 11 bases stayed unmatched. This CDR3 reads CASSFQPGQGLVYF. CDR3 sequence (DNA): TGTGCCAGCAGTTTCCAGCCGGGACAGGGACTAGTATATTTT.

CDR3 region: CASSEGGLNTEAFF. The CDR3, as DNA: TGTGCCAGCAGTGAAGGGGGCTTAAACACTGAAGCTTTCTTT. This chain links TRBV6-1 with TRBJ1-1, with TRBD1 as a possible D gene (5 bases). This CDR3 is 14 amino acids long. Germline V CDR1 and CDR2: MNHNS, SASEGT. The germline V and J ends were trimmed by 1 base and 2 bases, with 8 bases remaining between them.

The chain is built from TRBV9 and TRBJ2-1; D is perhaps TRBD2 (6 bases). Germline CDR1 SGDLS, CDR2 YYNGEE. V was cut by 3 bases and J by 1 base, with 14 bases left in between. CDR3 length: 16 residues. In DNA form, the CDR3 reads TGTGCCAGCAGCGGCGTAGCGGCCCAATCCTACAATGAGCAGTTCTTC. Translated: CASSGVAAQSYNEQFF.